This TCR beta chain comes out of a study of vaccination and CD4 T cells after COVID-19. Findings and caveats of the study: When vaccine-specific clones from convalescent patients were examined, 304 of 307 were spike mono-reactive. Convalescent patients had a median roughly 86% of post-vaccine SARS-CoV-2-reactive clones that were detected only after vaccination, not before it.

A remark on this clonotype: No antigen is known for it.

The CDR3 extends over 13 amino acids. V was clipped by 6 bases and J by 9 bases, with 17 bases between them. The germline CDR1 and CDR2 sequences are MNHEY and SMNVEV (reference sequence). Scientists ran DNA taken from cultured CD4+ T cells through the Oncomine TCR Beta short-read assay for sequencing. TCRdb reprocessed the PCR reads with MiXCR, giving one entry per CDR3 protein. The sample contains some 16,000 distinct CDR3 sequences, roughly half of which appear only once. Treatment indicated: roughly 11-day PBMC culture with coronavirus spike peptide pools or control peptides (ViraFEST assay). Per well, two million PBMCs were cultured in the presence of about 10 IU/ml IL-2 and around 11 ug/ml peptide pools.

The chain carries TRBV27 and TRBJ1-2; possibly TRBD1 for D (6 bases). This TCR came from a human donor with COVID-19. The sequenced sample was cultured CD4+ T cells from blood, obtained after SARS-CoV-2 vaccination. For the CDR3, the DNA is TGTGCCAGCAGAGTCATAGGGGGGGCAAGCTACACCTTC. Its protein is CASRVIGGASYTF.